The T cell receptor (beta chain) under discussion was sequenced for a study of T cells expressing NK-cell markers. Study-wide context: Seropositivity for HCMV was found in seven of the eight sequenced donors, with one seronegative. Overall study results and limits: A few donors likewise had their CD3+CD56-NKG2C+ fraction led by these clonotypes. The dominant NKG2C+ clonotypes represented about 1.0-8% of CD8+ T cells in six donors.

About this clonotype itself: Antigen: not known.

CDR1 is SGHRS, CDR2 YFSETQ, per germline. The CDR3 covers 15 residues. Synthesis of TCR beta cDNA relied on 5'RACE template switching carrying UMIs. With the 5' RACE reads reprocessed, TCRdb shows one record per CDR3 protein and no DNA. Seen in this sample are around 100,000 distinct CDR3 sequences; the ten most common clones hold roughly 20%. The rearrangement uses TRBV5-1 and TRBJ1-1; the D gene TCRdb calls, TRBD1, cannot be checked with no DNA. This receptor was identified in a woman aged 18 to 75 in good health. Sequencing was done on a sample of blood T cells: a sorted CD56 or NKG2C T cell subset, CD4+ or CD8+ T cells, or bulk PBMC T cells (not recorded which). The CDR3 protein is CASSSSGAGSTEAFF.